This T cell receptor beta chain was found in a study of T-cell memory formation after mild COVID-19. Looking at the study overall: Across donors, TCR clusters were largely donor specific. Regarding the study as a whole: Largely, contracting CD4+ clones fell within CM and EM, and contracting CD8+ clones within EMRA. A second wave expanding day 15 to 37 was CD4+-biased; contracting clones were balanced.

TCRdb re-derived calls from the 5' RACE reads in MiXCR, one entry per CDR3 protein. The sample comprises tens of thousands of distinct CDR3 sequences, over 10% of which are singletons, and less than 45% rests with the top ten. This clonotype was seen a handful of times. Its antigen is not identified. The CDR3 covers 14 residues. The junction had 7 bases not matched to a gene; V was cut back by 1 base and J by 8 bases. Germline-derived CDR1 and CDR2 are MGHRA and YSYEKL. This TCR was sampled from a young man who had mild COVID-19 (a few samples of this study predate the infection). Cell type and time point are not known. The chain joins TRBV4-1 to TRBJ1-1, with 7 bases matching TRBD1. Material: PBMCs or a T cell subset sorted from them (not recorded which). The DNA for the CDR3 is TGCGCCAGCAGCCAAGCCCCAGGGGGAATCGAAGCTTTCTTT. It yields the protein CASSQAPGGIEAFF.